These 13 T cell receptor beta chains originate from one sample sequenced in a study of early T cells in non-severe SARS-CoV-2 infection. TCRdb independently ran MiXCR on the 5' RACE reads; one entry per CDR3 protein. The sample yields around 81,000 distinct CDR3 sequences, 11% to 15% seen once. The sample taken for sequencing was whole blood. All receptors derive from an adult who was a healthcare worker with PCR-confirmed SARS-CoV-2 infection or an uninfected control (not recorded which).

This chain joins TRBV6-1 and TRBJ1-2; D not resolved. Between the trimmed V and J ends, which lost 5 bases and 3 bases, there was a span of 13 bases. CDR3 length equals 14 residues. Per germline, CDR1 MNHNS and CDR2 SASEGT. The CDR3 DNA reads TGTGCCAGCAGTCTTGGGAGACTGGACTATGGCTACACCTTC. Translation: CASSLGRLDYGYTF.

The chain recombines TRBV29-1 with TRBJ1-3; weak D call: TRBD1 (5 bases). In germline, CDR1 is SQVTM, CDR2 ANQGSEA. V was shortened by 1 base and J by 0 bases, with 7 bases between the two germline ends. The CDR3 covers 14 residues. CDR3: CSVEAGPSGNTIYF. As DNA, the CDR3 is TGCAGCGTTGAAGCAGGGCCCTCTGGAAACACCATATATTTT.

This clonotype appeared a few times. V is TRBV7-9 and J is TRBJ2-7; TRBD2 is a possible D gene (6 bases). Germline loops: CDR1 SEHNR, CDR2 FQNEAQ (reference sequence). This CDR3 has 13 amino acids. V dropped 6 bases and J dropped 0 bases, with 9 bases sitting between them. The CDR3 coding sequence is TGTGCCAGCAGTCCGACTAGCTCCTACGAGCAGTACTTC. Amino acids: CASSPTSSYEQYF.

The chain is built from TRBV29-1 and TRBJ1-1, with D maybe TRBD1 (5 bases). Germline V gene sequence: CDR1 SQVTM, CDR2 ANQGSEA. This CDR3 is built from 12 residues. The V end was cut by 6 bases, the J end by 5 bases, with 13 bases between. The chain's CDR3 is CSVSTGRTEAFF. The CDR3 DNA follows: TGCAGCGTCTCAACAGGTAGGACTGAAGCTTTCTTT.

A few counts support this clonotype. The V gene is TRBV4-1, the J gene TRBJ2-2; D may be TRBD2 (5 bases). CDR1 MGHRA and CDR2 YSYEKL come from the germline V gene. The CDR3 is 15 residues long. Deletions cut 4 bases from V and 3 bases from J, with 12 bases between. This CDR3 reads CASSLGRGDTGELFF. CDR3 nucleotide sequence: TGCGCCAGCAGCCTCGGTCGGGGAGACACCGGGGAGCTGTTTTTT.

This clonotype was found a few times. V usage is TRBV2 and J usage is TRBJ1-4; no definite D call. The length of the CDR3 is 14 residues. The germline V gene encodes CDR1 SNHLY and CDR2 FYNNEI. The V and J ends lost 5 bases and 5 bases respectively, with 12 bases between them. CDR3 residues: CASSSQARNEKLFF. CDR3 coding DNA: TGTGCCAGCAGTTCTCAGGCCAGGAATGAAAAACTGTTTTTT. The full variable domain, in which reference TRBV2 and TRBJ1-4 provide the parts outside the CDR3, is EPEVTQTPSHQVTQMGQEVILRCVPISNHLYFYWYRQILGQKVEFLVSFYNNEISEKSEIFDDQFSVERPDGSNFTLKIRSTKLEDSAMYFCASSSQARNEKLFFGSGTQLSVL.

The chain is built from TRBV6-1 and TRBJ1-5, with D perhaps TRBD1 (5 bases). Germline assignment: CDR1 MNHNS and CDR2 SASEGT. This CDR3 is 15 amino acids long. The V gene lost 0 bases and the J gene lost 0 bases, with 6 bases spanning the gap. CDR3 DNA sequence: TGTGCCAGCAGTGAAGCAGGACATAGCAATCAGCCCCAGCATTTT. Translated: CASSEAGHSNQPQHF.

This clonotype was found a few times. The chain carries TRBV5-4 and TRBJ2-7; D might be TRBD1 or TRBD2, each matching 5 bases. V was clipped by 4 bases and J by 2 bases, with 16 bases between them. Germline CDR1 is SGHNT and CDR2 is YYREEE (reference sequence). The CDR3 is 15 residues long. CDR3 region: CASSQGPIKTYEQYF. For the CDR3, the DNA is TGTGCCAGCAGCCAGGGACCAATTAAAACCTACGAGCAGTACTTC.

This chain uses TRBV3-1 with TRBJ1-6, with 8 bases aligning to TRBD1. Trimming took 1 base from V and 7 from J; bases not matched to a gene: 3. Germline V gene sequence: CDR1 LGHDT, CDR2 YNNKEL (reference sequence). There are 15 residues in the CDR3. The CDR3 reads CASSQGRTGNSPLHF. Written as DNA, the CDR3 is TGTGCCAGCAGCCAAGGGCGGACAGGGAATTCACCCCTCCACTTT.

This clonotype was counted between two and nine times. The chain recombines TRBV7-9 with TRBJ1-6, with D uncertain. Germline CDR1 is SEHNR and CDR2 is FQNEAQ (reference sequence). The length of the CDR3 is 14 residues. V lost 5 bases and J 9 bases, leaving 14 bases between the germline ends. The CDR3 coding sequence is TGTGCCAGCAGCGGCCGGGCCGAGACTTCACCCCTCCACTTT. It specifies CASSGRAETSPLHF.

The sample holds a few counts of this clonotype. DNA of the CDR3: TGTGCCAGCAGTCGAGGGGGAGGGCGGAATTCACCCCTCCACTTT. Translation gives CASSRGGGRNSPLHF. The chain has TRBV12-3 or TRBV12-4 and TRBJ1-6, with a possible D match to TRBD1 (6 bases). The CDR3 has 15 amino acids. V was cut by 5 bases and J by 7 bases, with 15 bases left in between.

V and J are TRBV6-5 and TRBJ2-7, with a tentative D call TRBD1 (5 bases). CDR3 length: 15 residues. Between the trimmed V and J ends, which lost 3 bases and 4 bases, there was a span of 16 bases. Germline loops: CDR1 MNHEY, CDR2 SVGAGI. The CDR3 sequence: CASSYKGALWYEQYF. CDR3 DNA sequence: TGTGCCAGCAGTTATAAAGGGGCGCTTTGGTACGAGCAGTACTTC.

This clonotype has more than one count but fewer than ten. V usage is TRBV28 and J usage is TRBJ1-5; 10 bases align to TRBD1. Losses at the gene ends were 4 bases for V and 4 bases for J; bases not matched to a gene: 7. This CDR3 comprises 16 residues. Germline V gene data show CDR1 as MDHEN and CDR2 as SYDVKM. CDR3 DNA sequence: TGTGCCAGCAGTTCCCCGGACAGGGGGTGGAATCAGCCCCAGCATTTT. It encodes CASSSPDRGWNQPQHF.